This T cell receptor (beta chain) was recovered during a study of blood T cells in healthy people across ages. This clonotype occurred a few times. Total RNA was extracted at no less than 5.5 micrograms per sample. The CDR3 runs to 14 residues. Germline lookup yields CDR1 SGHRS and CDR2 YFSETQ. Trimming left V 0 bases short and J 0 bases short, with 6 bases between. Primers used in a second PCR of about 6 to 11 cycles were a sample-barcoded 5' primer and a J-beta primer mix. Sequencing yielded, for each sample, at least 2.5 million paired-end reads carrying CDR3. TCRdb re-called the 5' RACE reads through MiXCR, storing one row per CDR3 protein. This table holds roughly 1.6 million distinct CDR3 sequences, about 31% found once.

Sequenced input: blood. This chain links TRBV5-1 with TRBJ1-1; D unclear. The TCR was taken from a woman in her thirties in good health. The CDR3 region is CASSLDILNTEAFF. CDR3 bases: TGCGCCAGCAGCTTGGATATACTGAACACTGAAGCTTTCTTT.